These 30 T cell receptor beta chains came from one sample sequenced in a study of T cell responses to AZD1222 COVID-19 vaccine. The data were produced by immunoSEQ multiplex PCR, yet TCRdb's version contains in-frame clones alone and is incomplete. The table lists 200,000 to 300,000 clones, 85% to 95% of them singletons, with less than 0.65% in the top ten. The specimen was peripheral blood, collected on day 0 of AZD1222 vaccination. These receptors were obtained from an adult in good health.

The V and J genes are TRBV7-9 and TRBJ1-1; the D gene is possibly TRBD1 (5 bases). V was cut by 8 bases and J by 6 bases, with 22 bases left in between. The CDR3 length is 15 residues. Germline V gene lookup returns CDR1 SEHNR and CDR2 FQNEAQ (reference sequence). The CDR3 DNA sequence: TGTGCCAGCGATTGGGCCACGGGGGGGAAAGCTGAAGCTTTCTTT. Protein sequence: CASDWATGGKAEAFF. Full variable domain (remainder filled in from reference TRBV7-9 and TRBJ1-1): DTGVSQNPRHKITKRGQNVTFRCDPISEHNRLYWYRQTLGQGPEFLTYFQNEAQLEKSRLLSDRFSAERPKGSFSTLEIQRTEQGDSAMYLCASDWATGGKAEAFFGQGTRLTVV.

V gene TRBV12-3 or TRBV12-4 combines with J gene TRBJ2-2, with D unclear. Trimming cost V 3 bases and J 1 base, with 3 bases left between them. The CDR3 length is 13 residues. Written as DNA, the CDR3 is TGTGCCAGCAGTTTCTGGAACACCGGGGAGCTGTTTTTT. Amino acid sequence: CASSFWNTGELFF.

In regard to this clone: The same CDR3 arises from other DNA sequences in this sample as well. The J gene is TRBJ2-3, the V gene TRBV7-9; D gene ambiguous. Trimming shortened V by 0 bases and J by 3 bases, and 1 base separated the two germline ends. CDR3 length: 12 amino acids. Germline values: CDR1 SEHNR, CDR2 FQNEAQ (reference sequence). CDR3 in DNA: TGTGCCAGCAGCTTAGCAACAGATACGCAGTATTTT. It codes for CASSLATDTQYF.

The J gene is TRBJ2-2, the V gene TRBV28, with 9 bases identical to TRBD1. The germline V gene encodes CDR1 MDHEN and CDR2 SYDVKM. This CDR3 is 15 amino acids long. Losses at the gene ends were 3 bases for V and 9 bases for J; bases not matched to a gene: 8. CDR3 in amino acids: CASSFSQGAFRELFF. The CDR3 DNA reads as TGTGCCAGCAGTTTCTCACAGGGGGCATTTCGGGAGCTGTTTTTT.

The table lists this clone with a count of one. V gene TRBV27 combines with J gene TRBJ2-7; TRBD2 matches at 11 bases. V shed 2 bases, J shed 2 bases, and the junction held 5 bases outside the gene matches. Germline V gene lookup returns CDR1 MNHEY and CDR2 SMNVEV (reference sequence). The CDR3 spans 16 residues. In DNA, the CDR3 is TGTGCCAGCAGTTTAGGACTAGCGGGCCACACCTACGAGCAGTACTTC. Translating gives CASSLGLAGHTYEQYF.

V gene TRBV3-1 (or the pseudogene TRBV3-2) combines with J gene TRBJ1-3; D is undetermined. CDR3 length equals 12 residues. The V end lost 2 bases, the J end lost 2 bases, and 1 base lay between the germline ends. Germline V gives CDR1 LGHDT, CDR2 YNNKEL (reference sequence). The chain's CDR3 is CASSQTGNTIYF. In DNA form, the CDR3 reads TGTGCCAGCAGCCAAACTGGAAACACCATATATTTT.

The chain employs TRBV7-8 and TRBJ2-7; 13 nucleotides agree with TRBD2. The V and J ends lost 6 bases and 2 bases, in that order; junction bases with no gene match: 4. This CDR3 is built from 15 residues. Germline CDR1 SGHVS, CDR2 FQNEAQ. CDR3 residues: CASRPTSGRTYEQYF. CDR3 bases: TGTGCCAGCAGGCCGACTAGCGGGAGGACCTACGAGCAGTACTTC. The full variable domain, rest sourced from reference TRBV7-8 and TRBJ2-7, is GAGVSQSPRYKVAKRGQDVALRCDPISGHVSLFWYQQALGQGPEFLTYFQNEAQLDKSGLPSDRFFAERPEGSVSTLKIQRTQQEDSAVYLCASRPTSGRTYEQYFGPGTRLTVT.

V and J are TRBV6-5 and TRBJ2-7; tentatively, D is TRBD2 (6 bases). The germline V gene encodes CDR1 MNHEY and CDR2 SVGAGI. The V gene lost 2 bases and the J gene lost 2 bases, with 10 bases spanning the gap. This CDR3 has 14 amino acids. The chain's CDR3 is CASSYAGPAYEQYF. The CDR3 DNA is TGTGCCAGCAGTTACGCGGGGCCCGCCTACGAGCAGTACTTC.

The chain is built from TRBV28 and TRBJ1-5, with unresolved D. V lost 4 bases and J 0 bases, leaving 7 bases between the germline ends. Germline V gene sequence: CDR1 MDHEN, CDR2 SYDVKM. This CDR3 spans 14 amino acids. CDR3 sequence reads: CASSYPYSNQPQHF. CDR3 in DNA: TGTGCCAGCAGTTATCCATATAGCAATCAGCCCCAGCATTTT.

The chain recombines TRBV6-5 with TRBJ1-1; 7 nucleotides line up with TRBD1. Trimming took 8 bases from V and 4 from J; bases not matched to a gene: 7. Germline-derived CDR1 and CDR2 are MNHEY and SVGAGI. The CDR3 is 13 amino acids. CDR3 protein: CASATGAGTEAFF. DNA of the CDR3: TGTGCCAGCGCAACAGGGGCGGGCACTGAAGCTTTCTTT.

The chain joins TRBV14 to TRBJ1-1, with D perhaps TRBD1 (5 bases). CDR1 and CDR2 from the germline V gene are SGHDN and FVKESK. V gave up 3 bases and J gave up 2 bases, with 10 bases separating them. This CDR3 is built from 14 residues. The CDR3 DNA reads TGTGCCAGCAGCCATCATGGGGCCAACACTGAAGCTTTCTTT. Translation: CASSHHGANTEAFF.

The rearrangement joins TRBV28 to TRBJ1-3; a weak D match, TRBD1 (6 bases). Trimming pared 6 bases from V and 0 bases from J, leaving 9 bases between. This CDR3 region has 14 residues. Germline loops: CDR1 MDHEN, CDR2 SYDVKM. The CDR3 loop reads CASRGHFSGNTIYF. Written as DNA, the CDR3 is TGTGCCAGCAGGGGACATTTCTCTGGAAACACCATATATTTT.

The CDR3 nucleotides read TGTGCCAGCAGCTTCAGGCCCGGTGAGCAGTTCTTC. Translating it yields CASSFRPGEQFF. This chain links TRBV5-6 with TRBJ2-1; unclear D gene. The V end was cut by 2 bases, the J end by 9 bases, with 9 bases between. The CDR3 consists of 12 residues. The V gene's germline CDR1 is SGHDT and CDR2 YYEEEE.

The chain combines TRBV11-2 with TRBJ1-4, with a weak D call TRBD1 (5 bases). The CDR3 runs to 16 residues. Per germline, CDR1 SGHAT and CDR2 FQNNGV. Between the trimmed V and J ends, which lost 5 bases and 4 bases, there was a span of 17 bases. In nucleotides, the CDR3 is TGTGCCAGCAGCCCAGACCCCCAGGACATTAATGAAAAACTGTTTTTT. It encodes CASSPDPQDINEKLFF.

The V gene is TRBV7-2, the J gene TRBJ2-7, with TRBD2 identical over 10 bases. V shed 4 bases, J shed 7 bases, and the junction held 10 bases outside the gene matches. CDR1 is SGHTA, CDR2 FQGNSA, per germline. This CDR3 has 15 residues. CDR3 nucleotide sequence: TGTGCCAGCAGCTCGAGGAGCGGGGGGGCAGGGGAGCAGTACTTC. The encoded protein is CASSSRSGGAGEQYF.

The J gene is TRBJ1-2, the V gene TRBV2; tentative D call: TRBD1 (6 bases). This CDR3 has 12 amino acids. Germline V gives CDR1 SNHLY, CDR2 FYNNEI. Trimming removed 4 bases from V and 8 bases from J, with 11 bases in between. The CDR3 region has the DNA TGTGCCAGCAGTGCGGGGGCTCGAGGCTACACCTTC. Translating it yields CASSAGARGYTF.

This chain links TRBV13 with TRBJ2-7; 13 bases match TRBD2. Losses at the gene ends were 5 bases for V and 4 bases for J; bases not matched to a gene: 5. Germline loops: CDR1 PRHDT, CDR2 FYEKMQ (reference sequence). This CDR3 contains 15 residues. The CDR3 spells CASSTRTSGSYEQYF. The CDR3 DNA follows: TGTGCCAGCAGCACCCGGACTAGCGGGAGTTACGAGCAGTACTTC.

The CDR3 coding sequence is TGCGCCAGCAGCAGGACAGGAGTCATGAACACTGAAGCTTTCTTT. Translated: CASSRTGVMNTEAFF. V is TRBV5-1 and J is TRBJ1-1, with 7 nucleotides matching TRBD1. CDR1 is SGHRS, CDR2 YFSETQ, per germline. CDR3 size: 15 residues. V gave up 4 bases and J gave up 0 bases; unmatched junction bases: 6.

Regarding this clone: Its ends do not fully match the called genes, so a read error is possible. The chain has TRBV20-1 and TRBJ2-5; D unresolved. The germline V gene encodes CDR1 DFQATT and CDR2 SNEGSKA (reference sequence). This CDR3 region has 9 residues. The CDR3 DNA is TGCAGTGCGCCACCCGCACCCGACTTC. Its protein is CSAPPAPDF.

This clone was recorded only once. The chain carries TRBV18 and TRBJ2-1; the match to TRBD1 covers 8 bases. The CDR3 runs 16 residues. J gave up 6 bases and V 3 bases, and 10 bases lay outside the gene matches. CDR1 KGHSH and CDR2 LQKENI come from the germline V gene. The CDR3: CASSPPPGQAANEQFF. The CDR3 DNA reads as TGTGCCAGCTCACCTCCGCCGGGACAGGCGGCCAATGAGCAGTTCTTC.

The chain couples TRBV28 to TRBJ1-4; D perhaps matches TRBD1 (6 bases). The germline V and J ends were trimmed by 5 bases and 6 bases, with 10 bases remaining between them. The CDR3 contains 13 residues. Germline V gives CDR1 MDHEN, CDR2 SYDVKM. This chain's CDR3 is CASSPDRYEKLFF. The CDR3 nucleotides read TGTGCCAGCAGTCCGGACAGATATGAAAAACTGTTTTTT.

This chain links TRBV10-3 with TRBJ2-2; D is uncertain. Germline V lookup: CDR1 ENHRY, CDR2 SYGVKD. Trimming removed 6 bases at V and 7 bases at J, with 18 bases between. This CDR3 contains 15 residues. This CDR3 is CAISPRHSKDGELFF. CDR3 sequence (DNA): TGTGCCATCAGCCCTAGGCATTCCAAGGACGGGGAGCTGTTTTTT.

The chain links TRBV9 to TRBJ1-6; 8 bases align to TRBD1. The germline gives CDR1 SGDLS, CDR2 YYNGEE. There are 11 residues in the CDR3. V was pared by 3 bases and J by 15 bases, with 2 bases of the junction left unmatched. CDR3 nucleotide sequence: TGTGCCAGCAGCGGGGGGACAGGCCTCCACTTT. This encodes CASSGGTGLHF.

The V call is TRBV19, the J call TRBJ2-3; D perhaps matches TRBD1 (5 bases). CDR1 and CDR2 from the germline V gene are LNHDA and SQIVND (reference sequence). V lost 3 bases and J 0 bases, leaving 13 bases between the germline ends. This CDR3 comprises 16 residues. CDR3 sequence: CASSIAPSGSTDTQYF. The CDR3 DNA sequence: TGTGCCAGTAGTATCGCCCCCTCAGGGAGCACAGATACGCAGTATTTT.

The chain recombines TRBV28 with TRBJ1-1; D remains unclear. V gave up 1 base and J gave up 0 bases, with 18 bases separating them. CDR1 and CDR2 from the germline V gene are MDHEN and SYDVKM. The CDR3 length is 18 residues. The CDR3 nucleotides are TGTGCCAGCAGTTTATTCAAGGTTTCTAAGTTGATGAACACTGAAGCTTTCTTT. Its translation: CASSLFKVSKLMNTEAFF. Supplemented by reference TRBV28 and TRBJ1-1, the full variable domain reads DVKVTQSSRYLVKRTGEKVFLECVQDMDHENMFWYRQDPGLGLRLIYFSYDVKMKEKGDIPEGYSVSREKKERFSLILESASTNQTSMYLCASSLFKVSKLMNTEAFFGQGTRLTVV.

The CDR3 bases are TGTGCCAGTAGTATAGGGGTCGGGGAGCTGTTTTTT. Translating it yields CASSIGVGELFF. The genes are TRBV19 and TRBJ2-2; unclear D gene. Trimming shortened V by 1 base and J by 7 bases, and 4 bases separated the two germline ends. Per germline, CDR1 LNHDA and CDR2 SQIVND (reference sequence). This CDR3 comprises 12 residues.

V gene TRBV2 combines with J gene TRBJ2-1, with D perhaps TRBD1 (5 bases). The CDR3 sequence is 12 residues long. V lost 5 bases and J lost 13, with 15 bases in between. CDR1 and CDR2 (germline): SNHLY, FYNNEI. The CDR3 is CASSRGQGHQFF. For the CDR3, the DNA is TGTGCCAGCAGTAGAGGTCAGGGTCACCAGTTCTTC.

This chain uses TRBV5-6 with TRBJ2-7; maybe TRBD2 (6 bases). V was trimmed by 2 bases and J by 3 bases, leaving 15 bases between them. This CDR3 is built from 15 residues. CDR1 is SGHDT, CDR2 YYEEEE, per germline. CDR3 sequence (DNA): TGTGCCAGCAGCTTTTCCGGGACTTCATTCTACGAGCAGTACTTC. Amino acid sequence: CASSFSGTSFYEQYF.

V gene TRBV28 combines with J gene TRBJ1-2; D perhaps matches TRBD1 (6 bases). Germline V CDR1 and CDR2: MDHEN, SYDVKM. CDR3 length equals 15 residues. V was pared by 3 bases and J by 6 bases, with 17 bases between. The CDR3 sequence: CASSLYTGFLNGYTF. The DNA of the CDR3 is TGTGCCAGCAGTTTGTATACAGGGTTCCTAAATGGCTACACCTTC.

The chain carries TRBV5-6 and TRBJ2-7; D call uncertain. Germline V gene data show CDR1 as SGHDT and CDR2 as YYEEEE. V was pared by 2 bases and J by 0 bases, with 9 bases between. This CDR3 is built from 14 residues. The CDR3 spells CASSLEQYSYEQYF. In DNA form, the CDR3 reads TGTGCCAGCAGCTTAGAACAGTACTCCTACGAGCAGTACTTC.